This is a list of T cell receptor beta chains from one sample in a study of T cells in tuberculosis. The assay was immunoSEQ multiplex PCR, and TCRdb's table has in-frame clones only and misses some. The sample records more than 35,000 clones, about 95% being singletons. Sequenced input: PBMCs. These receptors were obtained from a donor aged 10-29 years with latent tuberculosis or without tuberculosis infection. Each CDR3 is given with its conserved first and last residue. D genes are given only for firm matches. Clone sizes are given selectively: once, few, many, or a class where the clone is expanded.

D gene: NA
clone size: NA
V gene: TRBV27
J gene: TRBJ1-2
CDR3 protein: CASRRLLGGQTIGYTF
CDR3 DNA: TGTGCCAGCAGACGACTGTTGGGGGGTCAAACTATAGGCTACACCTTC

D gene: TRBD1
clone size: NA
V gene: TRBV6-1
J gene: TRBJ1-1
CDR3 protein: CASRKTGLNTEAFF
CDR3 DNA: TGTGCCAGCAGGAAGACAGGGTTGAACACTGAAGCTTTCTTT

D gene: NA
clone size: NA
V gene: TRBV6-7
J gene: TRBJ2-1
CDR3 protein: CASSFRDKSFDNEQFF
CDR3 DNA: TGTGCCAGCAGTTTCCGCGATAAATCCTTCGACAATGAGCAGTTCTTC

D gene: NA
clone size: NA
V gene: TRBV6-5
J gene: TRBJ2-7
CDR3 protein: CASTGQSYEQYF
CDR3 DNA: TGTGCCAGCACTGGACAGAGCTACGAGCAGTACTTC

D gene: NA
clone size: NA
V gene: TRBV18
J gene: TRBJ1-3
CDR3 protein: CASSPFSSGNTIYF
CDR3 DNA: TGTGCCAGCTCCCCGTTTAGCTCTGGAAACACCATATATTTT

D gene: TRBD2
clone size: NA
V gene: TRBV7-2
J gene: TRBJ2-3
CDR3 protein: CASSPPSGGVLGTQYF
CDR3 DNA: TGTGCCAGCAGCCCGCCTAGCGGGGGGGTCCTGGGGACGCAGTATTTT

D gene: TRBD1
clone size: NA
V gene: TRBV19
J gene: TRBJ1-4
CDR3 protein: CASRRGGTTNEKLFF
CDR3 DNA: TGTGCCAGTAGGAGAGGGGGCACAACTAATGAAAAACTGTTTTTT

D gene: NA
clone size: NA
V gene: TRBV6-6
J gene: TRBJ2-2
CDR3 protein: CASNSGVGELFF
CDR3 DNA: TGTGCCAGCAATTCGGGTGTCGGGGAGCTGTTTTTT

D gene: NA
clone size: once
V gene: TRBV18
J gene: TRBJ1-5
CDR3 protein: CASSPLSPGQGQPQHF
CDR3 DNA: TGTGCCAGCTCACCACTTTCCCCAGGGCAGGGTCAGCCCCAGCATTTT

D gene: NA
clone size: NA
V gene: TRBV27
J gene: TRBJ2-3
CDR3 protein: CASSFLGALFTDTQYF
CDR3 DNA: TGTGCCAGCAGTTTTCTAGGGGCCCTCTTCACAGATACGCAGTATTTT

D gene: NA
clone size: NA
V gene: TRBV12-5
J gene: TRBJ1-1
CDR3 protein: CASGLELEAFF
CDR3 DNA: TGTGCTAGTGGTCTAGAGCTTGAAGCTTTCTTT

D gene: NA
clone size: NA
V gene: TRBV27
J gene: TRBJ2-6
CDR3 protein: CASSSSSTHTGTGANVLTF
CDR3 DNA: NA

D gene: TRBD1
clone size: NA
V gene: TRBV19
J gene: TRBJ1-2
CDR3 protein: CASSIIFWDSGNYGYTF
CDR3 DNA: TGTGCCAGTAGTATTATCTTTTGGGACAGCGGAAACTATGGCTACACCTTC

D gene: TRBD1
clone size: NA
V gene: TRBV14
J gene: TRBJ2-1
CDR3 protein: CASSHPGQGSYNEQFF
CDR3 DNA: TGTGCCAGCAGCCACCCGGGACAGGGGTCCTACAATGAGCAGTTCTTC

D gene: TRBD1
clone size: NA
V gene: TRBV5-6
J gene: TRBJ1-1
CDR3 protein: CASTTLTGYTEAFF
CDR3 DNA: TGTGCCAGCACCACCCTGACAGGGTACACTGAAGCTTTCTTT

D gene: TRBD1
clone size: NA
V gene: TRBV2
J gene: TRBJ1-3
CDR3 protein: CASSYGQGAGNTIYF
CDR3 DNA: TGTGCCAGCAGCTACGGACAGGGGGCTGGAAACACCATATATTTT

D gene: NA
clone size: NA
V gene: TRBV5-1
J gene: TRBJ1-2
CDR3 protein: CASSLTTAAVNYGYTF
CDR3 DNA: TGCGCCAGCAGCTTGACGACGGCGGCGGTCAACTATGGCTACACCTTC

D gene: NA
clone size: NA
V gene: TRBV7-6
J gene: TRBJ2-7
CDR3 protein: CASSLEFGGGGGLYEQYF
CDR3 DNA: TGTGCCAGCAGCTTAGAGTTCGGGGGAGGTGGAGGGCTCTACGAGCAGTACTTC

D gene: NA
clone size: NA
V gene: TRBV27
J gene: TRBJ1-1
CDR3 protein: CASSLWPETRGTEAFF
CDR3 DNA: TGTGCCAGCAGTTTATGGCCTGAAACCCGGGGCACTGAAGCTTTCTTT

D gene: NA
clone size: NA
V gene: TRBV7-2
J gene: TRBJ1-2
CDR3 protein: CASSLDGYGYTF
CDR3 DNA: TGTGCCAGCAGCTTAGACGGTTATGGCTACACCTTC

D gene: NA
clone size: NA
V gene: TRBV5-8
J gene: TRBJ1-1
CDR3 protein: CASSVNRGWTEAFF
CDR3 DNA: TGTGCCAGCAGCGTCAACCGGGGATGGACTGAAGCTTTCTTT

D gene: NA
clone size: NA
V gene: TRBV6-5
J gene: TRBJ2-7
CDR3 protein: CASSPGGGPYEQYF
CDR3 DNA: TGTGCCAGCAGCCCCGGCGGGGGCCCCTACGAGCAGTACTTC

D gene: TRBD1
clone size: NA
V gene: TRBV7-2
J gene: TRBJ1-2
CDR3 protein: CASSRQGIGYTF
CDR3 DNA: TGTGCCAGCAGCCGACAGGGTATCGGCTACACCTTC

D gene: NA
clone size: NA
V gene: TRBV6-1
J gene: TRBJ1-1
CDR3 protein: CASSERGRTHGNTEAFF
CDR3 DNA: TGTGCCAGCAGTGAAAGAGGGAGAACTCACGGGAACACTGAAGCTTTCTTT

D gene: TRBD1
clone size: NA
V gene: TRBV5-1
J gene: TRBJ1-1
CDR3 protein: CASSYATGGTEAFF
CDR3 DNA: TGCGCCAGCAGCTACGCGACAGGGGGCACTGAAGCTTTCTTT

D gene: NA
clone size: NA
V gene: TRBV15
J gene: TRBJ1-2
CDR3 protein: CATSGAWSNYGYTF
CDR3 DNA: TGTGCCACCAGCGGGGCATGGTCTAACTATGGCTACACCTTC

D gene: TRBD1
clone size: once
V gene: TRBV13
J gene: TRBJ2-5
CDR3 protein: CASSPGGETQYF
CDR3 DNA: TGTGCCAGCAGCCCAGGGGGTGAGACCCAGTACTTC

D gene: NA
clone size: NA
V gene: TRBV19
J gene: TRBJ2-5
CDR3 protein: CASSMFGTQAAQYF
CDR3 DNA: TGTGCCAGTAGTATGTTCGGGACACAGGCAGCCCAGTACTTC

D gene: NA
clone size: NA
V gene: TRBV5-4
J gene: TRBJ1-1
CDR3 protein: CASKELRRGLNTEAFF
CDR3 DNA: TGTGCCAGCAAAGAACTTCGCAGGGGCCTGAACACTGAAGCTTTCTTT

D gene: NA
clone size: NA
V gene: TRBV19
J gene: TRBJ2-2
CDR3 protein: CASSILWRELYGELFF
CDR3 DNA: TGTGCCAGTAGTATACTATGGCGGGAACTCTATGGGGAGCTGTTTTTT

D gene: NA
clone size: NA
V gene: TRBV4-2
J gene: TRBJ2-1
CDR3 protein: CASSHTNNEQFF
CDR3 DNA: TGTGCCAGCAGCCACACAAACAATGAGCAGTTCTTC

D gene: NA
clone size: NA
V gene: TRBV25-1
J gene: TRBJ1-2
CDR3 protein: CASSEWGGSYGYTF
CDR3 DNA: TGTGCCAGCAGTGAATGGGGGGGTAGCTATGGCTACACCTTC

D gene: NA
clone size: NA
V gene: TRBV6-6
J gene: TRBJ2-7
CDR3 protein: CASSYSSTDSYEQYF
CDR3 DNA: TGTGCCAGCAGTTACTCTTCGACAGACTCCTACGAGCAGTACTTC

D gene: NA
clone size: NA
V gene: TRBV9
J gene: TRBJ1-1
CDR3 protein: CASSDSFDSLNTEAFF
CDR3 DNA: TGTGCCAGCAGCGACTCCTTCGACAGTTTGAACACTGAAGCTTTCTTT

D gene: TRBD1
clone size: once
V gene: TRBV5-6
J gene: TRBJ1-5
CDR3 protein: CASSLVGQGADQPQHF
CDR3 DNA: TGTGCCAGCAGCCTGGTGGGACAGGGGGCGGATCAGCCCCAGCATTTT

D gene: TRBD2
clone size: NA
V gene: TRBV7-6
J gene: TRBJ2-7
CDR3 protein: CASSLGGSTYEQYF
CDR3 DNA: TGTGCCAGCAGCTTGGGCGGGAGCACCTACGAGCAGTACTTC

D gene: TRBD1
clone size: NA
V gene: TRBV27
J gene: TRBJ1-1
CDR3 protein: CASSFSGGHTEAFF
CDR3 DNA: TGTGCCAGCAGTTTCTCAGGGGGTCACACTGAAGCTTTCTTT

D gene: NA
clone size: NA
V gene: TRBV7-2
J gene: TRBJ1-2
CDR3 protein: CASSLAWGGLLTNYGYTF
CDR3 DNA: TGTGCCAGCAGCTTAGCCTGGGGGGGTCTACTTACTAACTATGGCTACACCTTC

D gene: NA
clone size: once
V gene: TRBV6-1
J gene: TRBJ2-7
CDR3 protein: CASSEVGQGLGEQYF
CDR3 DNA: TGTGCCAGCAGTGAAGTCGGGCAGGGCCTGGGCGAGCAGTACTTC

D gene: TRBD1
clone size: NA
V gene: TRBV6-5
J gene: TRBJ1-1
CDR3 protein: CASSYGQGGTEAFF
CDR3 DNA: TGTGCCAGCAGTTACGGACAGGGGGGCACTGAAGCTTTCTTT

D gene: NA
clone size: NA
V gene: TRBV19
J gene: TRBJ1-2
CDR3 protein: CASTLTRTVNSNYGYTF
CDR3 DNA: TGTGCCAGCACCCTCACGAGGACAGTCAACTCAAACTATGGCTACACCTTC

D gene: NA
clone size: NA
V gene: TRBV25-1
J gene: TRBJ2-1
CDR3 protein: CASSGSEQFF
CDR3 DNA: TGTGCCAGCAGTGGCAGTGAGCAGTTCTTC

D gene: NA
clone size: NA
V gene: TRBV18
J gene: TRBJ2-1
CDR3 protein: CASSPPEGYNEQFF
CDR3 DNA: TGTGCCAGCTCACCACCGGAGGGATACAATGAGCAGTTCTTC